The following is a T cell receptor (beta chain) sequence with its context. The target antigen is unknown. This entry is derived from a study of OX40 agonist ivuxolimab in advanced cancers. Background on the study: Patients in the trial were receiving intravenous ivuxolimab every 2 weeks, at doses of 0.01 to 10 mg/kg.

General study results and limits: Both CD4+ and CD8+ T cell populations in blood had undergone clonal expansion by week 6 at 0.1 to 3.0 mg/kg.

Assay used: immunoSEQ multiplex PCR; TCRdb lists only in-frame clones, some missing. This table has under 100,000 clones, about 91% appearing once. Germline loops: CDR1 SGHTA, CDR2 FQGNSA. V lost 0 bases and J lost 0, with 20 bases in between. The CDR3 is 19 amino acids. The chain couples TRBV7-2 to TRBJ1-2, with a weak D call TRBD1 (6 bases). This TCR came from an adult with an advanced solid tumor such as melanoma, head and neck, liver or kidney cancer. The sample here was CD4+ or CD8+ T cells sorted from blood, taken in a trial of the OX40 agonist ivuxolimab. The CDR3: CASSLAMGTRALANYGYTF. The CDR3 nucleotides are TGTGCCAGCAGCTTAGCGATGGGGACAAGGGCTTTAGCTAACTATGGCTACACCTTC.